Included here is one T cell receptor beta chain sequence, with context. V lost 8 bases, J lost 6 bases, and 2 bases stayed unmatched. Germline-derived CDR1 and CDR2 are LNHDA and SQIVND (reference sequence). The CDR3 spans 13 residues. This sample stems from a study of blood T cell repertoires in COVID-19. Study information: Samples came from the United States, Italy and Spain, spanning acute and convalescent COVID-19. In each case, the material was cDNA or gDNA derived from T cells, B-cell-depleted T cells, or PBMCs.

Study processing details: For nucleated cells, counts were estimated from reference gene primer amplification. The data were produced by immunoSEQ multiplex PCR, yet TCRdb's version contains in-frame clones alone and is incomplete. V and J calls and clone size are as listed in that table; D and trimming were resolved from the DNA. Among about 200,000 clones listed, 88% were seen once. The origin of this receptor is a young man with active or convalescent COVID-19. V usage is TRBV19 and J usage is TRBJ2-1; 12 bases map to TRBD2. Sequencing was performed on peripheral blood. The DNA of the CDR3 is TGTGCCAGTTGGGGACTAGCGGGCAATGAGCAGTTCTTC. Protein: CASWGLAGNEQFF.